This TCR beta chain was captured by sequencing in a study of cytotoxic CD8 clonotypes in ibrutinib-treated CLL. Whole-study findings and limits: Samples from sustained-remission and progressing patients were taken at different times.

The table lists this clone with a count of one. Its antigen is undetermined. The data were produced by immunoSEQ multiplex PCR, yet TCRdb's version contains in-frame clones alone and is incomplete. This table holds about 300,000 clones, approximately 76% found once. CDR1 is WSHSY and CDR2 is SAAADI in the germline V gene. Trimming took 3 bases from V and 5 from J; bases not matched to a gene: 14. The CDR3 spans 17 residues. The clonotype was recovered from a human donor with chronic lymphocytic leukemia. The chain combines TRBV10-2 with TRBJ2-7; 9 positions agree with TRBD2. The input for sequencing was PBMCs, taken at disease progression, from a patient treated with ibrutinib. CDR3 in DNA: TGCGCCAGCAGTGATTCCTCATTAGCGGGAGCGCTCGACGAGCAGTACTTC. This gives the protein CASSDSSLAGALDEQYF.